The 27 T cell receptor beta chains given below trace back to one sample, sequenced in a study of vaccination effects on CD4 cells after COVID-19. Antigen-specific CD4+ T cell clonotypes were called by their expansion after viral peptide-pool culture in ViraFEST. The culture ran for approximately 11 days before CD4+ T cells were isolated. Everyone in the study got two shots of either the BNT162b2 or mRNA-1273 vaccine. The data were produced by immunoSEQ multiplex PCR, yet TCRdb's version contains in-frame clones alone and is incomplete. The sample contains 30,000 to 40,000 clones, 65% to 75% of which appear only once. For these receptors, no antigen is known. Sequences were derived from CD4+ T cells from PBMCs cultured with HCoV-229E spike peptides, sampled after COVID-19 vaccination. The receptors were sampled from a human donor who received a COVID-19 vaccine.

This clone has a single count. This chain links TRBV7-6 with TRBJ2-3; D may be TRBD1 or TRBD2 (6 bases each). CDR1 and CDR2 (germline): SGHVS, FNYEAQ. Trimming cost V 3 bases and J 0 bases, with 13 bases left between them. The CDR3 spans 16 residues. CDR3 in DNA: TGTGCCAGCAGCTTGGGGGCCGGGACTAGCACAGATACGCAGTATTTT. This translates into CASSLGAGTSTDTQYF.

CDR3: CASSPAGVTDTQYF. The CDR3 nucleotides read TGCGCCAGCAGTCCCGCGGGGGTAACAGATACGCAGTATTTT. The J gene is TRBJ2-3, the V gene TRBV10-1; 7 nucleotides align to TRBD2. After removal of 5 bases from V and 3 bases from J, the junction contained 5 bases not matched to a gene. The CDR3 contains 14 residues. Germline V lookup: CDR1 WNHNN, CDR2 SYGVQD (reference sequence).

The chain uses TRBV12-5 and TRBJ2-2; the match to TRBD1 covers 7 bases. Germline CDR1 reads LGHNT; CDR2 reads FRNRAP. The CDR3 runs 16 residues. Losses at the gene ends were 3 bases for V and 3 bases for J; bases not matched to a gene: 7. Here the CDR3 reads CASGFARQGYTGELFF. The CDR3 bases are TGTGCTAGTGGTTTCGCAAGACAGGGATACACCGGGGAGCTGTTTTTT.

The chain combines TRBV2 with TRBJ1-6; TRBD1 agrees at 7 bases. CDR1 SNHLY and CDR2 FYNNEI come from the germline V gene. With 2 bases clipped from V and 8 bases from J, the junction kept 9 bases outside the gene matches. The CDR3 runs to 16 residues. The CDR3 here is CASSELGDSAYSPLHF. As DNA, the CDR3 is TGTGCCAGCAGTGAATTGGGGGACAGCGCCTATTCACCCCTCCACTTT.

This CDR3 is CASSPNRGPFYGYTF. The DNA for the CDR3 is TGTGCCAGCAGCCCCAACAGGGGGCCCTTTTATGGCTACACCTTC. The chain uses TRBV7-9 and TRBJ1-2, with 9 bases aligning to TRBD1. CDR1 is SEHNR, CDR2 FQNEAQ, per germline (reference sequence). The CDR3 runs 15 residues. Trimming at V came to 5 bases and at J to 5 bases, leaving 9 bases not matched to a gene.

The CDR3 protein is CASSMAQISSPLHF. CDR3 coding DNA: TGTGCCAGTAGTATGGCCCAGATCAGCTCACCCCTCCACTTT. The chain uses TRBV19 and TRBJ1-6; no definite D call. V dropped 3 bases and J dropped 10 bases, with 13 bases sitting between them. The CDR3 covers 14 residues. Germline V gene lookup returns CDR1 LNHDA and CDR2 SQIVND (reference sequence). The full variable domain, completed using reference TRBV19 and TRBJ1-6, is DGGITQSPKYLFRKEGQNVTLSCEQNLNHDAMYWYRQDPGQGLRLIYYSQIVNDFQKGDIAEGYSVSREKKESFPLTVTSAQKNPTAFYLCASSMAQISSPLHFGNGTRLTVT.

The rearrangement joins TRBV11-2 to TRBJ1-2; possibly TRBD1 for D (6 bases). CDR1 is SGHAT and CDR2 is FQNNGV in the germline V gene. The CDR3 length is 15 residues. Trimming stripped 4 bases from V and 8 bases from J, with 20 bases between. DNA of the CDR3: TGTGCCAGCAGCTCTCCTACAGGGTATCAGGGCGGCTACACCTTC. It codes for CASSSPTGYQGGYTF. Together with reference TRBV11-2 and TRBJ1-2, the CDR3 gives the full variable domain: EAGVAQSPRYKIIEKRQSVAFWCNPISGHATLYWYQQILGQGPKLLIQFQNNGVVDDSQLPKDRFSAERLKGVDSTLKIQPAKLEDSAVYLCASSSPTGYQGGYTFGSGTRLTVV.

The V gene is TRBV30, the J gene TRBJ1-2; 7 bases are shared with TRBD1. V shed 0 bases, J shed 6 bases, and the junction held 7 bases outside the gene matches. CDR3 length: 14 amino acids. The germline CDR1 and CDR2 sequences are GTSNPN and SVGIG (reference sequence). DNA of the CDR3: TGTGCCTGGAGTGTACTCGGACAGGCCGATGGCTACACCTTC. This codes for CAWSVLGQADGYTF.

This clone was picked up a small number of times. This chain links TRBV3-1 (or the pseudogene TRBV3-2) with TRBJ2-7, with a weak D call TRBD1 (6 bases). V lost 1 base and J 0 bases, leaving 7 bases between the germline ends. Per the germline V gene, CDR1 is LGHDT and CDR2 is YNNKEL (reference sequence). The CDR3 is 14 residues long. The DNA for the CDR3 is TGTGCCAGCAGCCAAGGACAGGTCTCCTACGAGCAGTACTTC. This sequence encodes CASSQGQVSYEQYF.

The chain links TRBV24-1 to TRBJ2-3; no clear D gene. CDR1 and CDR2 (germline): KGHDR, SFDVKD. The V end was cut by 12 bases, the J end by 4 bases, with 13 bases between. The CDR3 sequence is 12 residues long. The CDR3 loop is CAATSTSDTQYF. The CDR3 DNA reads TGTGCCGCGACCAGTACGTCAGATACGCAGTATTTT.

V is TRBV6-6 and J is TRBJ2-5, with 8 bases aligning to TRBD2. V trimming: 5 bases; J trimming: 2 bases; junction bases outside the gene matches: 16. This CDR3 has 18 amino acids. Germline CDR1 and CDR2: MNHNY and SVGAGI (reference sequence). The CDR3 DNA is TGTGCCAGCAGTCATACTAGCGGAGGGAGCTTTTTGCAAGAGACCCAGTACTTC. It yields the protein CASSHTSGGSFLQETQYF.

This clone has just a few counts. The chain combines TRBV5-4 with TRBJ1-6; D unresolved. The CDR3 contains 14 residues. CDR1 and CDR2 from the germline V gene are SGHNT and YYREEE (reference sequence). Trimming removed 3 bases from V and 10 bases from J, with 14 bases in between. The CDR3 nucleotides read TGTGCCAGCAGCTCGACGGGCCGTAGCTCACCCCTCCACTTT. It is translated as CASSSTGRSSPLHF.

The rearrangement joins TRBV6-1 to TRBJ1-2; D gene unclear. Trimming shortened V by 1 base and J by 7 bases, and 13 bases separated the two germline ends. The CDR3 is 14 amino acids. Per germline, CDR1 MNHNS and CDR2 SASEGT. CDR3 residues: CASSEVGRPAGYTF. For the CDR3, the DNA is TGTGCCAGCAGTGAAGTCGGGCGTCCGGCTGGCTACACCTTC.

This clone was detected a few times. The gene calls are TRBV3-1 (or the pseudogene TRBV3-2) and TRBJ1-4; a weak D match, TRBD1 (6 bases). Germline V gene data show CDR1 as LGHDT and CDR2 as YNNKEL (reference sequence). This CDR3 has 14 amino acids. The germline V and J ends were trimmed by 3 bases and 4 bases, with 9 bases remaining between them. For the CDR3, the DNA is TGTGCCAGCAGCCACTCGGACAGTAATGAAAAACTGTTTTTT. Amino acids: CASSHSDSNEKLFF.

This clone was observed a few times. This chain links TRBV4-1 with TRBJ1-6; D unclear. CDR3 length equals 13 residues. In germline, CDR1 is MGHRA, CDR2 YSYEKL. Trimming pared 1 base from V and 9 bases from J, leaving 7 bases between. The CDR3 DNA is TGCGCCAGCAGCCAAGCTAACGGTTCACCCCTCCACTTT. Translated, it gives CASSQANGSPLHF.

The chain carries TRBV19 and TRBJ2-3; D call uncertain. V lost 1 base and J 3 bases, leaving 11 bases between the germline ends. The CDR3 totals 15 residues. Per the germline V gene, CDR1 is LNHDA and CDR2 is SQIVND (reference sequence). In nucleotides, the CDR3 is TGTGCCAGTAGTATAGGGACCGGATTGACAGATACGCAGTATTTT. Translating it yields CASSIGTGLTDTQYF.

The gene calls are TRBV3-1 (or the pseudogene TRBV3-2) and TRBJ1-5; no reliable D call. Germline V lookup: CDR1 LGHDT, CDR2 YNNKEL (reference sequence). V lost 1 base, J lost 4 bases, and 8 bases lay in between. The CDR3 is 14 amino acids. CDR3 sequence reads: CASSQAVRNQPQHF. In DNA, the CDR3 is TGTGCCAGCAGCCAAGCGGTGAGGAATCAGCCCCAGCATTTT.

The rearrangement uses TRBV6-4 and TRBJ2-1; 7 bases are shared with TRBD2. The V gene's germline CDR1 is MRHNA and CDR2 SNTAGT. This CDR3 has 14 amino acids. The junction had 2 bases not matched to a gene; V was cut back by 0 bases and J by 6 bases. CDR3 amino acids: CASSDSGGSNEQFF. In DNA, the CDR3 is TGTGCCAGCAGTGACTCCGGCGGGAGCAATGAGCAGTTCTTC.

V and J are TRBV5-6 and TRBJ2-1; D unresolved. There are 17 residues in the CDR3. Germline V CDR1 and CDR2: SGHDT, YYEEEE. V shed 2 bases and J shed 0 bases, with 15 bases lying between them. The CDR3 protein is CASSFGNRLSSYNEQFF. CDR3 coding DNA: TGTGCCAGCAGCTTCGGAAACCGATTAAGCTCCTACAATGAGCAGTTCTTC.

The V gene is TRBV2, the J gene TRBJ2-7; TRBD1 is a possible D gene (5 bases). The CDR3 extends over 19 amino acids. Germline values: CDR1 SNHLY, CDR2 FYNNEI. Trimming took off 3 bases at V and 2 bases at J, with 26 bases between the two ends. The CDR3 loop is CASSDHIEYVATVTYEQYF. CDR3 coding DNA: TGTGCCAGCAGTGATCATATCGAGTACGTGGCGACAGTAACCTACGAGCAGTACTTC.

This chain links TRBV5-1 with TRBJ2-7, with D possibly matching TRBD1 (6 bases). V lost 4 bases to trimming and J lost 0 bases, with 14 bases between them. Germline-derived CDR1 and CDR2 are SGHRS and YFSETQ. The CDR3 extends over 15 amino acids. DNA of the CDR3: TGCGCCAGCAGCCTGGTTGGGGGCTTCTCCTACGAGCAGTACTTC. Protein: CASSLVGGFSYEQYF.

V and J are TRBV6-6 and TRBJ2-1; 11 bases map to TRBD2. Germline CDR1 and CDR2: MNHNY and SVGAGI (reference sequence). The ends lost 5 bases at V and 0 bases at J; junction bases unmatched: 6. This CDR3 is built from 17 residues. The CDR3, as DNA: TGTGCCAGCAGTCCTCGGACTAGCGGGTCCTCCTACAATGAGCAGTTCTTC. As protein: CASSPRTSGSSYNEQFF.

The rearrangement joins TRBV11-2 to TRBJ2-1, with 12 bases aligning to TRBD1. Germline CDR1 and CDR2: SGHAT and FQNNGV. The J segment lost 2 bases and the V segment lost 1 base, leaving 3 bases of the junction unmatched. The CDR3 consists of 17 residues. This CDR3 is CASSLAGQGATYNEQFF. The CDR3 DNA reads as TGTGCCAGCAGCTTAGCGGGACAGGGGGCAACCTACAATGAGCAGTTCTTC. Full variable domain (rest looked up from reference TRBV11-2 and TRBJ2-1): EAGVAQSPRYKIIEKRQSVAFWCNPISGHATLYWYQQILGQGPKLLIQFQNNGVVDDSQLPKDRFSAERLKGVDSTLKIQPAKLEDSAVYLCASSLAGQGATYNEQFFGPGTRLTVL.

The chain carries TRBV6-5 and TRBJ2-1; 8 nucleotides agree with TRBD1. Germline-derived CDR1 and CDR2 are MNHEY and SVGAGI. CDR3 size: 14 residues. V gave up 11 bases and J gave up 7 bases; unmatched junction bases: 13. In DNA, the CDR3 is TGTGCCTTACGCGAAACAGGGGGTAGGAATGAGCAGTTCTTC. As protein: CALRETGGRNEQFF.

The chain uses TRBV7-2 and TRBJ2-2; 9 bases are a match to TRBD2. The V and J ends lost 4 bases and 0 bases, in that order; junction bases with no gene match: 6. CDR1 is SGHTA, CDR2 FQGNSA, per germline. The CDR3 is 17 residues long. Here the CDR3 DNA reads TGTGCCAGCAGCTCGGGTTTAGCGGGGGCGAACACCGGGGAGCTGTTTTTT. Translated, it gives CASSSGLAGANTGELFF.

The chain carries TRBV7-2 and TRBJ1-3, with D possibly being TRBD1 (5 bases). The CDR3 spans 15 residues. Germline loops: CDR1 SGHTA, CDR2 FQGNSA. V gave up 7 bases and J gave up 4 bases, with 17 bases separating them. In nucleotides, the CDR3 is TGTGCCAGCACCCTCGTAGGGGCGTTCGGAAACACCATATATTTT. It yields the protein CASTLVGAFGNTIYF. Combining the CDR3 with reference TRBV7-2 and TRBJ1-3 gives the whole variable domain GAGVSQSPSNKVTEKGKDVELRCDPISGHTALYWYRQSLGQGLEFLIYFQGNSAPDKSGLPSDRFSAERTGGSVSTLTIQRTQQEDSAVYLCASTLVGAFGNTIYFGEGSWLTVV.

CDR3 residues: CASSTGEGKQFF. In DNA form, the CDR3 reads TGTGCCAGTAGTACCGGTGAGGGTAAGCAGTTCTTC. The chain has TRBV19 and TRBJ2-1, with D perhaps TRBD2 (5 bases). Germline V gene data show CDR1 as LNHDA and CDR2 as SQIVND (reference sequence). Trimming cost V 4 bases and J 11 bases, with 12 bases left between them. The length of the CDR3 is 12 residues.